These 15 T cell receptor beta chains were sequenced from one sample in a study of molecular identifiers for immune sequencing clone quantification. TCRdb recomputed calls from the PCR reads with MiXCR, one row per CDR3 protein. The sample has 100,000 or so distinct CDR3 sequences, less than 35% seen once. Specimen: naive CD8+ T cells from blood, with Jurkat cell RNA spiked in. The subset denotes: FACS-sorted CD8+CD4-CCR7+CD45RA+ naive T cells. The receptor source for this set is a human donor in good health. Some libraries in this study had Jurkat cell RNA spiked in.

This rearrangement joins TRBV20-1 to TRBJ2-3; TRBD2 agrees at 9 bases. With 5 bases clipped from V and 2 bases from J, the junction kept 5 bases outside the gene matches. The CDR3 totals 14 residues. Germline CDR1 DFQATT, CDR2 SNEGSKA (reference sequence). CDR3 sequence: CSAYRTSATDTQYF. The CDR3 DNA reads as TGCAGTGCTTACCGGACTAGCGCCACAGATACGCAGTATTTT.

This clonotype was seen only a few times. The chain couples TRBV28 to TRBJ2-2; 10 nucleotides align to TRBD2. CDR1 MDHEN and CDR2 SYDVKM come from the germline V gene. CDR3 length: 16 residues. The V gene end was trimmed by 3 bases and the J gene end by 6 bases; junction bases not matched to a gene: 7. DNA of the CDR3: TGTGCCAGCAGTTTCCCCCCCAGCGGGAGGGCCGGGGAGCTGTTTTTT. This gives the protein CASSFPPSGRAGELFF.

A few counts support this clonotype. The chain combines TRBV29-1 with TRBJ2-2; D is possibly TRBD1 (6 bases). This CDR3 comprises 12 residues. V was shortened by 4 bases and J by 6 bases, with 9 bases between the two germline ends. The germline CDR1 and CDR2 sequences are SQVTM and ANQGSEA. The CDR3 bases are TGCAGCGTTGTTACAGGGTCCGGGGAGCTGTTTTTT. Its translation: CSVVTGSGELFF.

This chain uses TRBV9 with TRBJ2-2, with D perhaps assigned TRBD1 or TRBD2 (5 bases each). V was cut by 3 bases and J by 6 bases, with 18 bases left in between. Germline loops: CDR1 SGDLS, CDR2 YYNGEE. The CDR3 totals 16 residues. The CDR3 DNA reads as TGTGCCAGCAGCGCGAGGACTCCAGGGCTTGCCGGGGAGCTGTTTTTT. Translation gives CASSARTPGLAGELFF. Filled out from reference TRBV9 and TRBJ2-2, the complete variable domain reads DSGVTQTPKHLITATGQRVTLRCSPRSGDLSVYWYQQSLDQGLQFLIQYYNGEERAKGNILERFSAQQFPDLHSELNLSSLELGDSALYFCASSARTPGLAGELFFGEGSRLTVL.

This clonotype has a count of ten or more. V and J are TRBV29-1 and TRBJ2-6; no definite D call. The CDR3 is 11 residues long. From germline, CDR1 is SQVTM and CDR2 ANQGSEA. Trimming stripped 7 bases from V and 4 bases from J, with 5 bases between. The CDR3 DNA follows: TGCAGCGCTTACGGGGCCAACGTCCTGACTTTC. As protein: CSAYGANVLTF.

Concerning this clonotype itself: With a much larger clone just one base away, this may be a read error. J is TRBJ2-1 and V is TRBV29-1, with D unclear. The CDR3 runs 10 residues. Trimming stripped 3 bases from V and 15 bases from J, with 12 bases between. Germline V lookup: CDR1 SQVTM, CDR2 ANQGSEA. The CDR3: CSVDPGVRFF. Here the CDR3 DNA reads TGCAGCGTTGATCCTGGAGTAAGGTTCTTC.

This clonotype was picked up many times. This sequence joins TRBV19 and TRBJ2-7; D is uncertain. Germline V gives CDR1 LNHDA, CDR2 SQIVND (reference sequence). This CDR3 region has 13 residues. The V end lost 8 bases, the J end lost 0 bases, and 11 bases lay between the germline ends. CDR3 protein: CASADGHSYEQYF. The CDR3 coding sequence is TGTGCCAGTGCCGACGGCCACTCCTACGAGCAGTACTTC.

Regarding this clonotype: At one end the junction does not follow the germline gene, possibly because of a read error. The V gene is TRBV11-2, the J gene TRBJ1-2; D not certain. The V gene's germline CDR1 is SGHAT and CDR2 FQNNGV. The CDR3 runs 15 residues. The CDR3 nucleotides read TGTGCCAGCAGCTTATCGTGGGCAGTACCCCCTGGCTTCACCTTC. Translation: CASSLSWAVPPGFTF.

As regards this clonotype: Being one base from a much bigger clone, this may be a read error. The chain is built from TRBV6-2 or TRBV6-3 and TRBJ2-2, with D hard to call. Germline-derived CDR1 and CDR2 are MNHEY and SVGEGT. The CDR3 spans 11 residues. CDR3 in DNA: TGTACCAGCAGCCGCACCGGGGAGCTGTTTTTT. The encoded protein is CTSSRTGELFF.

This chain links TRBV9 with TRBJ2-6, with 7 nucleotides matching TRBD2. V dropped 5 bases and J dropped 0; count of bases not matched to a gene: 17. CDR1 and CDR2 (germline): SGDLS, YYNGEE. The CDR3 is made up of 20 amino acids. The CDR3: CASSAGPGEGVSSGANVLTF. The CDR3 region has the DNA TGTGCCAGCAGTGCAGGCCCCGGGGAGGGAGTGTCCTCTGGGGCCAACGTCCTGACTTTC.

This chain uses TRBV4-2 with TRBJ2-7; 13 nucleotides match TRBD2. J lost 6 bases, V lost 3 bases, and 2 bases had no gene match. This CDR3 comprises 14 residues. Per germline, CDR1 LGHNA and CDR2 YNFKEQ. As DNA, the CDR3 is TGTGCCAGCAGCCATCGACTAGCGGGAGGCGAGCAGTACTTC. Protein: CASSHRLAGGEQYF.

CDR3 in amino acids: CASSQSADRAGYEQYF. As DNA, the CDR3 is TGCGCCAGCAGCCAATCTGCGGACAGGGCAGGGTACGAGCAGTACTTC. The chain employs TRBV4-1 and TRBJ2-7; 8 positions agree with TRBD1. The CDR3 runs to 16 residues. Trimming took 2 bases from V and 4 from J; bases not matched to a gene: 10. The germline gives CDR1 MGHRA, CDR2 YSYEKL.

CDR3 DNA sequence: TGTGCCAGCAGTTACGGGACTCCTTCTGACTATTACAATGAGCAGTTCTTC. Amino acid sequence: CASSYGTPSDYYNEQFF. This chain links TRBV6-5 with TRBJ2-1, with TRBD2 as a possible D gene (6 bases). The germline gives CDR1 MNHEY, CDR2 SVGAGI. The CDR3 covers 17 residues. The V end was cut by 2 bases, the J end by 4 bases, with 18 bases between.

Of note for this clonotype: A clone one base away is much larger, so this may be a read error. The conserved final phenylalanine or tryptophan is absent from the CDR3, which likely points to a read error. This chain joins TRBV5-3 and TRBJ2-7, with D hard to call. TRBV5-3 is an ORF; its function is uncertain. The CDR3 loop spans 11 amino acids. CDR3 DNA: TGTGCCAGCAGCTCTGGGTTCGAGCAGTACTCC. It encodes CASSSGFEQYS.

Worth noting for this clonotype: A much bigger clone sits one base away, suggesting this may be a read error. V gene TRBV27 combines with J gene TRBJ2-2, with D tentatively TRBD1 or TRBD2 (5 bases each). Looked up from germline, CDR1 is MNHEY and CDR2 is SMNVEV (reference sequence). This CDR3 has 14 amino acids. Deletions cut 6 bases from V and 2 bases from J, with 10 bases between. The CDR3: CASRPGPNTGELFF. The CDR3 region has the DNA TGTGCCAGCAGACCGGGACCTAACACCGGGGAGCTGTTTTTT.